This record looks at one T cell receptor (beta chain) sequence and its context. Its antigen is still unknown. One end of the junction varies from germline; a read error may be responsible. The sample is drawn from a study of monozygotic twins with cystic fibrosis (dated by TCRdb to the early 2020s). Looking at the study overall: Around 3 micrograms of fragmented DNA went through approximately 16 PCR cycles to produce barcoded libraries. Ten female and six male twin pairs, aged about 2.0 to 40 years (median about 9.5 years) and mostly children and adolescents, were included in the cohort. Data for three of the twin pairs had been reported earlier in a different context. On the day of blood sampling, twins were ranked among 850 to 1,100 cohort participants for weight-for-height and for FEVPerc (FEV1 disease centile). To assess genetic influence on V and J gene usage, the study compared TCR beta repertoires within and across 16 monozygotic twin pairs with cystic fibrosis. Broader findings and caveats from the paper: Simpson clonality tended to be low (median approximately 0.0095), which suggests a naive-dominated repertoire, although clonality was higher in the most severely affected patients. No association turned up between shared CDR3 numbers and age, concordance or disease severity, and the cohort was small. The greatest similarity to the co-twin was observed for V gene usage in 13 of 16 pairs and for J usage in 8 of 16 pairs, which suggested genetic constraints. Significantly higher nucleotide-identical clonotype sharing was observed within monozygotic CF twin pairs than between unrelated CF individuals (P = 0.000026, Mann-Whitney).

Following the manufacturer's instructions, the researchers used the immunoSEQ immune profiling system to amplify TCR beta CDR3 regions via multiplex PCR. An Illumina NextSeq system was used for sequencing. On the authors' methods: The immunoSEQ Analyzer platform handled processing of the sequence data, and clonality was calculated by taking the square root of Simpson's index of productive rearrangements. Similarity in V and J usage was measured by Jensen-Shannon distance, and OLGA was used to compute CDR3 generation probabilities. Shared CDR3 sequences were searched against the immuneACCESS database (August 2020) and VDJdb (December 2020). TCRdb re-hosts the immuneACCESS table, in-frame sequences only. Its copies lack some clones; in the studies checked, an unresolved V gene accounts for under half of them, and the cause for the rest is not known. The DNA was the basis for D and trimming; V, J and clone size are from that table. This sample lists around 20,000 clones; less than 95% were detected once. The ten biggest clones cover 1.6% of the sample.

Taken from cysteine to phenylalanine, the CDR3 has 13 residues. Only the CDR3 portion is preserved as DNA: 39 bases, with reading frame beginning at the first base. CDR1 and CDR2 are drawn from the germline V gene (reference sequence): LNHDA, SQIVND. The twin pairs came from the European Cystic Fibrosis Twin and Sibling Study Cohort, a cohort that recruited patients from 150 to 200 CF clinics across 14 European countries. Zygosity and CFTR genotype were verified in-house, and zygosity was tested by multiplex PCR of nine short tandem repeat loci. Peripheral blood was sampled from each twin, with clinical parameters recorded on the day of blood sampling. Phenol/chloroform extraction was used to isolate genomic DNA from peripheral blood cells, and the DNA was then kept in TE buffer at 4 degrees C.

The V gene is TRBV19 and the J gene is TRBJ2-7; TRBD1 is possibly the D segment (5 matching bases). The sequenced sample consisted of blood. The source is a girl aged 2-10 years with cystic fibrosis. The CDR3 region reads CASSKGNSHEQYF. The nucleotide sequence reads as follows: TGTGCCAGTAGTAAGGGGAACTCCCACGAGCAGTACTTC.